Shown below are 8 T cell receptor beta chains from a single sample sequenced in a study of regulatory dendritic cells for organ transplantation. No antigen has been identified for these receptors. This table comes from immunoSEQ multiplex PCR, and its TCRdb copy is limited to in-frame clones, with some not included. The sample shows around 19,000 clones, less than 80% of them seen only once. Sorted T cells were CFSE-labeled and cultured 4 to 5 days with allogeneic regulatory or mature dendritic cells at 1:10. Sample: memory CD4+ T cells from blood cultured with regulatory dendritic cells. Subset here: CD45RO+ memory T cells. The receptors derive from a human donor in good health.

The V call is TRBV10-2, the J call TRBJ1-4, with TRBD1 as a possible D gene (6 bases). Trimming stripped 2 bases from V and 5 bases from J, with 12 bases between. This CDR3 spans 15 amino acids. Germline-derived CDR1 and CDR2 are WSHSY and SAAADI. Written as DNA, the CDR3 is TGCGCCAGCAGTGAGGCGGGGGGGCGGAATGAAAAACTGTTTTTT. This sequence encodes CASSEAGGRNEKLFF.

The genes are TRBV21-1 and TRBJ1-5. TRBV21-1 is termed a pseudogene. CDR3 length: 12 residues. The CDR3 sequence: CASSKPDQPQHF. CDR3 coding DNA: TGTGCCAGCAGCAAACCGGATCAGCCCCAGCATTTT.

The chain has TRBV5-6 and TRBJ1-2, with D maybe TRBD1 (5 bases). The germline gives CDR1 SGHDT, CDR2 YYEEEE. The CDR3 is made up of 17 amino acids. The ends were cut back, 4 bases at V and 4 bases at J, with 23 bases in the middle. The CDR3 coding sequence is TGTGCCAGCAGCCCTGTGGGGGGACGCGTTTCGGGCTATGGCTACACCTTC. Its protein product is CASSPVGGRVSGYGYTF.

This sequence joins TRBV2 and TRBJ1-3; D ambiguous. Trimming cost V 3 bases and J 1 base, with 7 bases left between them. CDR3 length: 14 residues. The V gene's germline CDR1 is SNHLY and CDR2 FYNNEI. CDR3: CASSEIRSGNTIYF. CDR3 DNA: TGTGCCAGCAGTGAGATCCGGTCTGGAAACACCATATATTTT. Complete variable domain (other parts from reference TRBV2 and TRBJ1-3): EPEVTQTPSHQVTQMGQEVILRCVPISNHLYFYWYRQILGQKVEFLVSFYNNEISEKSEIFDDQFSVERPDGSNFTLKIRSTKLEDSAMYFCASSEIRSGNTIYFGEGSWLTVV.

The chain carries TRBV4-1 and TRBJ2-1; D perhaps matches TRBD2 (5 bases). The ends were cut back, 0 bases at V and 7 bases at J, with 13 bases in the middle. The CDR3 loop spans 15 amino acids. Germline V gene data show CDR1 as MGHRA and CDR2 as YSYEKL. The CDR3 DNA reads TGCGCCAGCAGCCAAGATTGGGGTTCGGGGAATGAGCAGTTCTTC. The encoded protein is CASSQDWGSGNEQFF.

The chain couples TRBV5-1 to TRBJ2-2; D is perhaps TRBD1 or TRBD2 (5 bases each). Germline V gene data show CDR1 as SGHRS and CDR2 as YFSETQ. The V end lost 0 bases, the J end lost 6 bases, and 15 bases lay between the germline ends. This CDR3 has 16 amino acids. As DNA, the CDR3 is TGCGCCAGCAGCTTGGGGTCTGGAAGAGGGGCCGGGGAGCTGTTTTTT. It yields the protein CASSLGSGRGAGELFF. Combining the CDR3 with reference TRBV5-1 and TRBJ2-2 gives the whole variable domain KAGVTQTPRYLIKTRGQQVTLSCSPISGHRSVSWYQQTPGQGLQFLFEYFSETQRNKGNFPGRFSGRQFSNSRSEMNVSTLELGDSALYLCASSLGSGRGAGELFFGEGSRLTVL.

J is TRBJ2-7 and V is TRBV7-2, with 9 bases fitting TRBD1. The germline CDR1 and CDR2 sequences are SGHTA and FQGNSA. With V trimmed by 4 bases and J by 2 bases, 3 bases remained unmatched. The CDR3 spans 14 residues. This CDR3 reads CASSWDRETYEQYF. The CDR3 DNA reads as TGTGCCAGCAGCTGGGACAGGGAGACCTACGAGCAGTACTTC. Full variable domain (rest looked up from reference TRBV7-2 and TRBJ2-7): GAGVSQSPSNKVTEKGKDVELRCDPISGHTALYWYRQSLGQGLEFLIYFQGNSAPDKSGLPSDRFSAERTGGSVSTLTIQRTQQEDSAVYLCASSWDRETYEQYFGPGTRLTVT.

The genes are TRBV4-1 and TRBJ1-5; tentative D call: TRBD1 (5 bases). The CDR3 extends over 14 amino acids. Germline V gene lookup returns CDR1 MGHRA and CDR2 YSYEKL. Between the trimmed V and J ends, which lost 2 bases and 4 bases, there was a span of 9 bases. The chain's CDR3 is CASSQWTLNQPQHF. The CDR3 coding sequence is TGCGCCAGCAGCCAATGGACACTAAATCAGCCCCAGCATTTT.